The clone carrying this T cell receptor beta chain was recorded only once. This record comes from a study of control samples from healthy donors and cancer patients. V dropped 2 bases and J dropped 7 bases, with 15 bases sitting between them. CDR1 and CDR2 (germline): SGHAT, FQNNGV. This CDR3 contains 16 residues. Measured with immunoSEQ multiplex PCR; TCRdb has only the in-frame clones, and not every one. The profile covers 400,000 to 450,000 clones, with around 90% appearing a single time and approximately 6.3% taken by the ten largest. V is TRBV11-2 and J is TRBJ1-6; no firm D call. This TCR derives from a man aged 35-49 years with head and neck cancer. Sequenced input: PBMCs. CDR3 amino acids: CASSLSVSVANSPLHF. The CDR3 DNA reads TGTGCCAGCAGCTTATCGGTCTCGGTTGCGAATTCACCCCTCCACTTT.